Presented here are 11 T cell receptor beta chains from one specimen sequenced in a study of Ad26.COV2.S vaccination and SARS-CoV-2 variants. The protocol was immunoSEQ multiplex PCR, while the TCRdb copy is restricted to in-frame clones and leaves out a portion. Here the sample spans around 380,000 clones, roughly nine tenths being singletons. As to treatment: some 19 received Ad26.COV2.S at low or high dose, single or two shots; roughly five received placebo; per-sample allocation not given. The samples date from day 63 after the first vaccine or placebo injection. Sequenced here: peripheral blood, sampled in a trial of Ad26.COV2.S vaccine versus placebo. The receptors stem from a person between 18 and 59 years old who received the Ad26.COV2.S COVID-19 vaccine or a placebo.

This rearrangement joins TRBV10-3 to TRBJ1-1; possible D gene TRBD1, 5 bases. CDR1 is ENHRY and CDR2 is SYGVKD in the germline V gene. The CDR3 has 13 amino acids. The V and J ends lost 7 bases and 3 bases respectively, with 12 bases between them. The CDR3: CAITPAGDTEAFF. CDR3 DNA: TGTGCCATCACTCCTGCGGGGGACACTGAAGCTTTCTTT.

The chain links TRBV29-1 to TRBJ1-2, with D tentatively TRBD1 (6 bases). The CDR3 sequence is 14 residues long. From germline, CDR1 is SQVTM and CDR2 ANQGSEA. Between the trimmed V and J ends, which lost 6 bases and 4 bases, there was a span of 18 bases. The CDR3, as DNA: TGCAGCGTAGGGGACACCTTAGGTGCCTATGGCTACACCTTC. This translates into CSVGDTLGAYGYTF.

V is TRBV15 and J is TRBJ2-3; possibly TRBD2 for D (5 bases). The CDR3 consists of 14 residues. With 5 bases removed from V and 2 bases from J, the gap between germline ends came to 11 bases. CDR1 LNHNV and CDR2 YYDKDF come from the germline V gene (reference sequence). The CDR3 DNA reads TGTGCCACCAGCGGAAGGAGGTACACAGATACGCAGTATTTT. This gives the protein CATSGRRYTDTQYF.

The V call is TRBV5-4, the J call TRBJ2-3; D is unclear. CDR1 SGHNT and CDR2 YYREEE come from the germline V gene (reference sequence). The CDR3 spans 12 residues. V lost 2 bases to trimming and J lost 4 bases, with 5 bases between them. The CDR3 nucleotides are TGTGCCAGCAGCTTCCAATCAGATACGCAGTATTTT. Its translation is CASSFQSDTQYF. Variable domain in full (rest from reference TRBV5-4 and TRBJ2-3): ETGVTQSPTHLIKTRGQQVTLRCSSQSGHNTVSWYQQALGQGPQFIFQYYREEENGRGNFPPRFSGLQFPNYSSELNVNALELDDSALYLCASSFQSDTQYFGPGTRLTVL.

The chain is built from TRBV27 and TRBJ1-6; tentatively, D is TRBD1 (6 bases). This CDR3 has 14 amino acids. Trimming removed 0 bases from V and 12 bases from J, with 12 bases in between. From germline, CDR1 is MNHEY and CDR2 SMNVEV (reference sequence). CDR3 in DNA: TGTGCCAGCAGTTTATCGGAGACCAGGGGACCCCTCCACTTT. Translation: CASSLSETRGPLHF.

CDR3 nucleotide sequence: TGCGCCAGCAGCTTGGGGGTTGTGGTGCCTGAAGCTTTCTTT. Translated, it gives CASSLGVVVPEAFF. The chain is built from TRBV5-1 and TRBJ1-1; D is ambiguous. CDR1 and CDR2 (germline): SGHRS, YFSETQ. Trimming removed 0 bases at V and 6 bases at J, with 12 bases between. The CDR3 consists of 14 residues.

The CDR3 nucleotides are TGTGCCAGCAGTGAAGGCCAGGGTGGAAAGACCCAGTACTTC. Translated, it gives CASSEGQGGKTQYF. The rearrangement uses TRBV2 and TRBJ2-5, with a tentative D call TRBD1 (5 bases). Germline-derived CDR1 and CDR2 are SNHLY and FYNNEI. Trimming took 1 base from V and 6 from J, leaving 12 bases between them. The CDR3 loop spans 14 amino acids.

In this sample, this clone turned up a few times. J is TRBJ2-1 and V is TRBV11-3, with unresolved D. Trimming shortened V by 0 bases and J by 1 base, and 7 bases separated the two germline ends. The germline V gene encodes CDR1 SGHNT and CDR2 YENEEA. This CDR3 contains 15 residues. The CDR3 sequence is CASSLDHNSYNEQFF. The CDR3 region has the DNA TGTGCCAGCAGCTTAGATCACAATTCCTACAATGAGCAGTTCTTC.

CDR3 sequence reads: CASSQAVAGGLGPRYEQYF. CDR3 nucleotides: TGTGCCAGCAGCCAGGCTGTGGCGGGGGGCCTCGGACCCCGGTACGAGCAGTACTTC. The V and J genes are TRBV3-1 (or the pseudogene TRBV3-2) and TRBJ2-7; 8 bases are shared with TRBD2. Germline values: CDR1 LGHDT, CDR2 YNNKEL (reference sequence). V lost 3 bases and J lost 4; bases outside the gene matches: 20. The CDR3 consists of 19 residues.

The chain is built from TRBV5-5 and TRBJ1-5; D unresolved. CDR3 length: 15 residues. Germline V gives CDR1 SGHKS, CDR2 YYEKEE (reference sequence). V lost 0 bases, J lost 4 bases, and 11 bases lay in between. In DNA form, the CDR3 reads TGTGCCAGCAGCTTGGGTCTAGTTAGGAATCAGCCCCAGCATTTT. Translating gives CASSLGLVRNQPQHF. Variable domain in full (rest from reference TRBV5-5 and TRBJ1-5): DAGVTQSPTHLIKTRGQQVTLRCSPISGHKSVSWYQQVLGQGPQFIFQYYEKEERGRGNFPDRFSARQFPNYSSELNVNALLLGDSALYLCASSLGLVRNQPQHFGDGTRLSIL.

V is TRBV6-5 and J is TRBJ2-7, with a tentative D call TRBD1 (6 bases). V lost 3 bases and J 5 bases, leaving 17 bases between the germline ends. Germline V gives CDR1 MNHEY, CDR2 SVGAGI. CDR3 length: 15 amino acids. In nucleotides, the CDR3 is TGTGCCAGCAGTTATGGGGGCCAGGGCCTTCACGAGCAGTACTTC. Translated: CASSYGGQGLHEQYF.